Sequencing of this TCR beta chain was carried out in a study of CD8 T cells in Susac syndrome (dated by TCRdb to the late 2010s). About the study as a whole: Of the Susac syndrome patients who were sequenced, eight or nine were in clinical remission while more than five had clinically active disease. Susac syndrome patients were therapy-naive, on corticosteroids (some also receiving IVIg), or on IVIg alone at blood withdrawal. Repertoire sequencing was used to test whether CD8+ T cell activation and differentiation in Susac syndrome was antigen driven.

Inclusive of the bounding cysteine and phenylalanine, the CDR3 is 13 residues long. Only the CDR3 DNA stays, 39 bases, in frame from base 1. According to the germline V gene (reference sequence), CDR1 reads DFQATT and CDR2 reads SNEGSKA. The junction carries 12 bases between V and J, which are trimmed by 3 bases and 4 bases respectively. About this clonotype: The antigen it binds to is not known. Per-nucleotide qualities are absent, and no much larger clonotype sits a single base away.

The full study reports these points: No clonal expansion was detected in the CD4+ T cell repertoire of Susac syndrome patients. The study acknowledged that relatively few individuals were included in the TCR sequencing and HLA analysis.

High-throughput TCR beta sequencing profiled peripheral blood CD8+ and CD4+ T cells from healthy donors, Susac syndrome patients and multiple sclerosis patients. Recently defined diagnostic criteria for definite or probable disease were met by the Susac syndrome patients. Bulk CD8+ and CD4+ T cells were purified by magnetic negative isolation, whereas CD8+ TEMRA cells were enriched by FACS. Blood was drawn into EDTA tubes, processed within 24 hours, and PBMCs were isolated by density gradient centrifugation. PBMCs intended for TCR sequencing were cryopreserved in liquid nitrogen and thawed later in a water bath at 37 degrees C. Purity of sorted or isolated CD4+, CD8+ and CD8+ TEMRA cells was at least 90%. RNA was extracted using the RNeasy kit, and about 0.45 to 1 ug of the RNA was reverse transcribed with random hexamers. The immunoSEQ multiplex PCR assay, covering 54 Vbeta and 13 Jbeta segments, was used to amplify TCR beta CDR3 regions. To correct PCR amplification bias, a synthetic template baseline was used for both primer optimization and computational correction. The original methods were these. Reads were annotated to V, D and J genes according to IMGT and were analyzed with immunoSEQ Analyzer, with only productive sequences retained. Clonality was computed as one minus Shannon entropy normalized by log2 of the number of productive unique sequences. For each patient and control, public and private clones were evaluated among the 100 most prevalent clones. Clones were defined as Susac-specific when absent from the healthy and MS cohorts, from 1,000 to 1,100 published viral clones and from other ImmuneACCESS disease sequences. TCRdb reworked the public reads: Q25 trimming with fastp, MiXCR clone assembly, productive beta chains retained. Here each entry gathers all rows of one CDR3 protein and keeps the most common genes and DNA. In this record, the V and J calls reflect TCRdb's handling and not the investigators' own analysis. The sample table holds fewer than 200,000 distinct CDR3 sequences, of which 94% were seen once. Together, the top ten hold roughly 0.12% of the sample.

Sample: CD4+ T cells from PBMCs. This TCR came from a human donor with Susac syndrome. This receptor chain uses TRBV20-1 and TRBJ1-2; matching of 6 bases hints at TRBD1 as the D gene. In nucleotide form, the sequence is TGCAGTGCTAGGCAGGGGACGGGCTATGGCTACACCTTC. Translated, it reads CSARQGTGYGYTF.